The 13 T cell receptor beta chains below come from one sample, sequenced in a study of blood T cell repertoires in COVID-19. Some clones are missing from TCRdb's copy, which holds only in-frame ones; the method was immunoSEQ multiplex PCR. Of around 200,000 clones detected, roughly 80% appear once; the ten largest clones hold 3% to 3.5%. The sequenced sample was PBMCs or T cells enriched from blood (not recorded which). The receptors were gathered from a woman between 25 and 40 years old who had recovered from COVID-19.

The CDR3 DNA reads TGTGCCAGCAGTACGGGGACAGTTCGCGAGCAGTACGTC. Its translation is CASSTGTVREQYV. This sequence joins TRBV12-3 or TRBV12-4 and TRBJ2-7, with 7 positions matching TRBD1. The CDR3 is made up of 13 amino acids. Losses at the gene ends were 5 bases for V and 6 bases for J; bases not matched to a gene: 7.

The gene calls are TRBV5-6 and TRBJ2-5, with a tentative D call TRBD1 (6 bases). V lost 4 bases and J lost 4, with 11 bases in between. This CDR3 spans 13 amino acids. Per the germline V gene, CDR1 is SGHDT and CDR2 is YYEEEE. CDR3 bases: TGTGCCAGCAGCAGACAGGCCAGAGAGACCCAGTACTTC. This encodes CASSRQARETQYF. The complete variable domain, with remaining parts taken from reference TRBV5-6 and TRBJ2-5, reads DAGVTQSPTHLIKTRGQQVTLRCSPKSGHDTVSWYQQALGQGPQFIFQYYEEEERQRGNFPDRFSGHQFPNYSSELNVNALLLGDSALYLCASSRQARETQYFGPGTRLLVL.

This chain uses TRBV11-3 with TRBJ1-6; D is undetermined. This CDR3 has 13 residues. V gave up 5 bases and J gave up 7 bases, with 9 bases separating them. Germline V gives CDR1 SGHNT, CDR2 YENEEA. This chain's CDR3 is CASSLNSNSPLHF. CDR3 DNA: TGTGCCAGCAGCCTAAACAGCAATTCACCCCTCCACTTT.

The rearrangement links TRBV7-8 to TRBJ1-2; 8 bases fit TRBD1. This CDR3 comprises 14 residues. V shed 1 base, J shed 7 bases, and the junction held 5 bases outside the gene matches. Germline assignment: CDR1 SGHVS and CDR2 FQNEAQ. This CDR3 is CASSLDRTGTGYTF. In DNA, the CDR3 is TGTGCCAGCAGCTTAGACCGGACAGGGACTGGCTACACCTTC.

The CDR3 region is CASSPQRSVGSPLHF. DNA for the CDR3: TGTGCCAGCAGTCCACAGCGGTCCGTGGGTTCACCCCTCCACTTT. This rearrangement joins TRBV6-5 to TRBJ1-6; D call uncertain. Germline-derived CDR1 and CDR2 are MNHEY and SVGAGI. Trimming shortened V by 5 bases and J by 9 bases, and 17 bases separated the two germline ends. This CDR3 comprises 15 residues.

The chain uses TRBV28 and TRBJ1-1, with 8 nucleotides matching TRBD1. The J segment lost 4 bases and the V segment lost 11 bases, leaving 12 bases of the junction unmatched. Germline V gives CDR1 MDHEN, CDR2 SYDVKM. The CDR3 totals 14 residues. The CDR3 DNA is TGTGCCGTCGACAGGGGTACGCAGATCACTGAAGCTTTCTTT. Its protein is CAVDRGTQITEAFF.

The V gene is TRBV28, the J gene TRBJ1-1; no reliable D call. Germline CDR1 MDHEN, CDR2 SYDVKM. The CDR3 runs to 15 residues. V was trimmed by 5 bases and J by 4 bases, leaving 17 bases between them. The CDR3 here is CASSLQRIRSTEAFF. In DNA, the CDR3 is TGTGCCAGCAGTCTACAGCGGATACGATCCACTGAAGCTTTCTTT.

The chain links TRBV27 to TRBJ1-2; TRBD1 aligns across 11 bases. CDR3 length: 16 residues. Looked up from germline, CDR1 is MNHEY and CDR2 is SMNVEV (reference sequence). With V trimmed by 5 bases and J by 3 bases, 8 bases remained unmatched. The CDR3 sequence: CASSRRTGGWYYGYTF. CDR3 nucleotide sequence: TGTGCCAGCAGTCGTCGGACAGGGGGCTGGTACTATGGCTACACCTTC.

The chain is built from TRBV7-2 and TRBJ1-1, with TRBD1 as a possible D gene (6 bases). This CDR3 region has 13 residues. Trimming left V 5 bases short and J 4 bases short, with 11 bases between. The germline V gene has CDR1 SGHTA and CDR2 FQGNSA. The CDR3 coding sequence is TGTGCCAGCAGCAATCAGGGGTTCACTGAAGCTTTCTTT. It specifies CASSNQGFTEAFF.

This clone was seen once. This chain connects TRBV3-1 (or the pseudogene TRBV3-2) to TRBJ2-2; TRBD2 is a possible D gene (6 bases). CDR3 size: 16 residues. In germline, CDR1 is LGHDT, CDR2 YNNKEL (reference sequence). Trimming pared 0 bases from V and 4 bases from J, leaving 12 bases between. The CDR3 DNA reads TGTGCCAGCAGCCAAGATCCTGGGAGGCGCACCGGGGAGCTGTTTTTT. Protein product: CASSQDPGRRTGELFF.

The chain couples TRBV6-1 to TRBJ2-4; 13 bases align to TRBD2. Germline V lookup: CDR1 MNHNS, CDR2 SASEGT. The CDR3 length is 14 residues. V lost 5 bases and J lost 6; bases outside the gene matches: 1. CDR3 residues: CASSWTSGRNIQYF. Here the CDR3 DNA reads TGTGCCAGCAGTTGGACTAGCGGGAGAAACATTCAGTACTTC.

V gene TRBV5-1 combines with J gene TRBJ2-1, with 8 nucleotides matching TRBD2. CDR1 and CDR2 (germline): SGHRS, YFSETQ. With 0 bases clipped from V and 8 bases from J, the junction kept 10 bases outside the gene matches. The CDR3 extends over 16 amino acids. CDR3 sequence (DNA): TGCGCCAGCAGCTTGGGACTAGCGCCCAGGAGGTATGAGCAGTTCTTC. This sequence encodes CASSLGLAPRRYEQFF. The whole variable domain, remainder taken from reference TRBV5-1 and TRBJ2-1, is KAGVTQTPRYLIKTRGQQVTLSCSPISGHRSVSWYQQTPGQGLQFLFEYFSETQRNKGNFPGRFSGRQFSNSRSEMNVSTLELGDSALYLCASSLGLAPRRYEQFFGPGTRLTVL.

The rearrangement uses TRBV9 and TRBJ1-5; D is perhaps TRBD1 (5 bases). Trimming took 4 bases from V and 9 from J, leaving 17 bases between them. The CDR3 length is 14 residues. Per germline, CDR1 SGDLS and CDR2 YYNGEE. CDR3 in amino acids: CASSSGGSPMPQHF. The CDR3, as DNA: TGTGCCAGCAGCTCGGGGGGTTCCCCGATGCCCCAGCATTTT. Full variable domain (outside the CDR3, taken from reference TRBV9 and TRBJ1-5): DSGVTQTPKHLITATGQRVTLRCSPRSGDLSVYWYQQSLDQGLQFLIQYYNGEERAKGNILERFSAQQFPDLHSELNLSSLELGDSALYFCASSSGGSPMPQHFGDGTRLSIL.